This T cell receptor (beta chain) was identified in a study of blood T cell repertoires in COVID-19. Study details: Material from acute and convalescent COVID-19 was sourced from the United States, Italy and Spain.

Only a few counts were recorded for this clone. Original data processing: Reference gene primer amplification in the assay estimated nucleated cell counts. Assay used: immunoSEQ multiplex PCR; TCRdb lists only in-frame clones, some missing. V, J and clone size are those of that table, while D and trimming were read from the DNA. The sample lists about 180,000 clones, 80% to 85% occurring once. The CDR3 runs to 14 residues. V dropped 6 bases and J dropped 3 bases, with 12 bases sitting between them. Germline CDR1 reads MNHEY; CDR2 reads SMNVEV (reference sequence). This chain links TRBV27 with TRBJ1-5; maybe TRBD1 (5 bases). The source material was peripheral blood. The clonotype was recovered from a woman in her forties with COVID-19, enrolled during active disease. The CDR3 DNA follows: TGTGCCAGCAGCCTCAACAGGCCCAATCAGCCCCAGCATTTT. This sequence encodes CASSLNRPNQPQHF.